This T cell receptor (beta chain) was sequenced in a study of CD8 T cells in ankylosing spondylitis. Study-wide points: Past research had described some motif variants in reactive arthritis synovial fluid and blood. A TCR beta motif made of several highly homologous variants seemed typical of ankylosing spondylitis blood. Disease-linked clones reportedly showed significant enrichment in matched ankylosing spondylitis synovial fluid.

This clonotype was observed at least ten times. The antigen is unknown. The V end lost 4 bases, the J end lost 10 bases, and 9 bases lay between the germline ends. CDR1 is SGHDT, CDR2 YYEEEE, per germline. The CDR3 spans 11 residues. TCRdb reprocessed the 5' RACE reads via MiXCR and lists one record per CDR3 protein. The data contain a few hundred thousand distinct CDR3 sequences, about 7.3% of them seen just once; the ten biggest clones take up around 14%. The origin of this receptor is a male donor with ankylosing spondylitis. The rearrangement joins TRBV5-6 to TRBJ2-1, with no clear D. Sample: blood, either unsorted or a sorted T cell fraction (not recorded which). CDR3 coding DNA: TGTGCCAGCAGCCATTACCGGGAGCAGTTCTTC. Translation: CASSHYREQFF.